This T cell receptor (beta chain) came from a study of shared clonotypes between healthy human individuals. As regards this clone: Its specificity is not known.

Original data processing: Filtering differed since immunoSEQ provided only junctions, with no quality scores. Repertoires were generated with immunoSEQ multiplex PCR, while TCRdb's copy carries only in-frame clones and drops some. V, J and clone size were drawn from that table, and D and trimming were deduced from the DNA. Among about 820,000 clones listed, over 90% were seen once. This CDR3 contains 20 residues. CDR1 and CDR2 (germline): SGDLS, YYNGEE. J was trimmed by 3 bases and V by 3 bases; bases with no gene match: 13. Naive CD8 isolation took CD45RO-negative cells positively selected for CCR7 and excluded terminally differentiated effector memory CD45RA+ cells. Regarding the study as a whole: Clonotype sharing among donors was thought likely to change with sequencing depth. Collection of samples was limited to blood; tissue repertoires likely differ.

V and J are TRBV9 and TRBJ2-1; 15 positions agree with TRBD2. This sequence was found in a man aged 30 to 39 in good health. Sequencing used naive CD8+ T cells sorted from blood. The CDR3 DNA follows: TGTGCCAGCAGCGGGTCCGGGACTAGCGGGAGGTCTTACCTCTACAATGAGCAGTTCTTC. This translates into CASSGSGTSGRSYLYNEQFF.